The following is a T cell receptor beta chain sequence with its context. The CDR3 loop spans 14 amino acids. The ends were cut back, 2 bases at V and 9 bases at J, with 11 bases in the middle. Germline CDR1 and CDR2: MNHNS and SASEGT. The source of the sample is a study of blood T cell repertoires in COVID-19. Whole-study context: Acute and convalescent COVID-19 specimens originated in the United States, Italy and Spain. In each case, the material was cDNA or gDNA derived from T cells, B-cell-depleted T cells, or PBMCs.

Authors' analysis steps: Scientists estimated how many nucleated cells there were by amplifying reference gene primers. Method: immunoSEQ multiplex PCR; TCRdb's copy keeps in-frame clones and lacks some. From that table come the V and J calls and clone size; the DNA was used to work out D and trimming. The data hold some 150,000 clones, with approximately 84% observed a single time. This TCR derives from a human donor with acute or convalescent COVID-19. The donor label of this sample is uncertain. The sample comprised peripheral blood. V is TRBV6-1 and J is TRBJ1-6, with D unresolved. CDR3 residues: CASSELGGVSPLHF. The DNA of the CDR3 is TGTGCCAGCAGTGAATTGGGCGGGGTTTCACCCCTCCACTTT.